The clone carrying this T cell receptor (beta chain) occurred once. This sample was taken from a study of chemoradiotherapy in HPV16-positive cancers. Overall study: Candidate HPV-specific clones and shared TCR motifs came from a couple of HPV16-positive patients.

Trimming removed 1 base from V and 2 bases from J, with 6 bases in between. CDR1 is SGHNT and CDR2 is YENEEA in the germline V gene. The CDR3 is 13 amino acids. The assay was immunoSEQ multiplex PCR, and TCRdb's table has in-frame clones only and misses some. The repertoire holds over 10,000 clones, with about nine tenths as singletons. Repeated repertoire sampling spanned the course of chemoradiotherapy. The rearrangement joins TRBV11-3 to TRBJ2-7; no firm D call. The TCR originated in a human donor with HPV-associated anogenital cancer. This specimen was blood, taken from a patient who underwent chemoradiotherapy. CDR3 nucleotides: TGTGCCAGCAGCTTAGTTCATCCCTACGAGCAGTACTTC. It translates to CASSLVHPYEQYF.